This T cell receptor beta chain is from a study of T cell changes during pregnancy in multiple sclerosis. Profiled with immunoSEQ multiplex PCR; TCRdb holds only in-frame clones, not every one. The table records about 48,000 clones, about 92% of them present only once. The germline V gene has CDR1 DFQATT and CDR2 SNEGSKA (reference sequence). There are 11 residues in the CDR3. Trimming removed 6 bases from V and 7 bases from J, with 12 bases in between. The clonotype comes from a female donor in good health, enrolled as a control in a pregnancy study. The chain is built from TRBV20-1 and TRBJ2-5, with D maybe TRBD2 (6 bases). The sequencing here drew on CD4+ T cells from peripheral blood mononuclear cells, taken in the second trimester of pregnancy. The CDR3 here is CSAWEDGTQYF. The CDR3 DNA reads TGCAGTGCCTGGGAGGATGGGACCCAGTACTTC.